This T cell receptor beta chain was captured by sequencing in a study of neurological immune-mediated disorders. This CDR3 spans 15 amino acids. Trimming cost V 7 bases and J 7 bases, with 22 bases left between them. Germline V gene data show CDR1 as MGHRA and CDR2 as YSYEKL. The unsorted libraries originated from 2 million PBMCs kept at -80 C. cDNA synthesis was performed by 5'RACE with 10-nucleotide random UMIs. Via MiXCR, TCRdb re-called the 5' RACE reads, giving one row per CDR3 protein. Among more than 70,000 distinct CDR3 sequences listed, around a tenth were seen once. The TCR comes from a man aged 40-55 years in good health. This sequence joins TRBV4-1 and TRBJ1-1; possibly TRBD1 for D (6 bases). Sequenced: PBMCs. CDR3 nucleotide sequence: TGCGCCAGCAACCAGGCCGGGACACCCACGGGTGAAGCTTTCTTT. Amino acids: CASNQAGTPTGEAFF.